Here is one T cell receptor beta chain with its context. The data are from a study of cytomegalovirus exposure and HLA in healthy donors. This CDR3 has 16 residues. Germline V gene data show CDR1 as GTSNPN and CDR2 as SVGIG (reference sequence). V shed 0 bases and J 2 bases; nucleotides not matched to a gene: 10. This PCR relied on a set of 60 Vbeta primers and 13 Jbeta primers. TCRdb keeps only in-frame clones here, not all; method: immunoSEQ multiplex PCR. The repertoire shows approximately 170,000 clones; the top ten hold approximately 0.8%. The V and J genes are TRBV30 and TRBJ2-7; TRBD2 aligns across 7 bases. The sample taken for sequencing was PBMCs. The receptor was derived from a woman under 30 in good health and CMV-seropositive. The CDR3 nucleotides read TGTGCCTGGAGTGTACTAGGGCGGGGGTCCGCCTACGAGCAGTACTTC. Protein product: CAWSVLGRGSAYEQYF. The full variable domain, completed using reference TRBV30 and TRBJ2-7, is SQTIHQWPATLVQPVGSPLSLECTVEGTSNPNLYWYRQAAGRGLQLLFYSVGIGQISSEVPQNLSASRPQDRQFILSSKKLLLSDSGFYLCAWSVLGRGSAYEQYFGPGTRLTVT.